The entry below gives a single TCR beta chain sequence along with its context. The source of the sample is a study of T-cell reconstitution after alpha-beta-depleted transplantation in children. Germline V gene lookup returns CDR1 SQVTM and CDR2 ANQGSEA. The V end was cut by 2 bases, the J end by 0 bases, with 7 bases between. The CDR3 is made up of 13 amino acids. A library of TCRbeta sequences, prepared with unique molecular identifiers, was generated. Via MiXCR, TCRdb re-called the PCR reads, giving one row per CDR3 protein. The table lists about 400,000 distinct CDR3 sequences, just over 20% of them singletons.

Here the sequenced sample was PBMCs from the stem cell graft donor, taken from the stem cell graft. The rearrangement links TRBV29-1 to TRBJ1-1; no reliable D call. This TCR was recovered from a human donor who donated a stem cell graft to a child with acute myeloid leukemia. CDR3 residues: CSVERKMNTEAFF. In DNA, the CDR3 is TGCAGCGTTGAACGCAAGATGAACACTGAAGCTTTCTTT.